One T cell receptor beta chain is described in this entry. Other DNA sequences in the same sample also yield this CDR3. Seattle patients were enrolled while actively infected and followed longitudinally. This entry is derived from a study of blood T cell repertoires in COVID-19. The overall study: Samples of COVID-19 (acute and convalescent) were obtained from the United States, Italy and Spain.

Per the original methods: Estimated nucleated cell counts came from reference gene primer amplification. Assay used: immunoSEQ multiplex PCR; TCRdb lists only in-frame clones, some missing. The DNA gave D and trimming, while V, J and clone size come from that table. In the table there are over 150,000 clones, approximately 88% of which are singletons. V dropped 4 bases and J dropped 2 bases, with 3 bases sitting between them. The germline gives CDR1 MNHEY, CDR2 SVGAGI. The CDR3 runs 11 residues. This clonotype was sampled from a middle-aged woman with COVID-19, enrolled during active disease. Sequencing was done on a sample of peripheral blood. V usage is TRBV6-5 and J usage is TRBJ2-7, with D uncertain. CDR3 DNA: TGTGCCAGCAGTTCCACCTACGAGCAGTACTTC. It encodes CASSSTYEQYF.